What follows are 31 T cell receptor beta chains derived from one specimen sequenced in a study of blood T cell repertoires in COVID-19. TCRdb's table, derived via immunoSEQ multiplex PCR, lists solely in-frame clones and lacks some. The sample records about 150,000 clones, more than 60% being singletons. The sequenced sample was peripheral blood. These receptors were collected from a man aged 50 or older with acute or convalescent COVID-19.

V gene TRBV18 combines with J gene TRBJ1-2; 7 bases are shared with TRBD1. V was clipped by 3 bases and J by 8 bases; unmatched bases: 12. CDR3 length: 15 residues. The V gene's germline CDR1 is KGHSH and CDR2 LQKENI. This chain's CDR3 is CASSPATSTGSGYTF. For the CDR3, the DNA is TGTGCCAGCTCACCCGCCACTTCGACAGGGTCGGGCTACACCTTC.

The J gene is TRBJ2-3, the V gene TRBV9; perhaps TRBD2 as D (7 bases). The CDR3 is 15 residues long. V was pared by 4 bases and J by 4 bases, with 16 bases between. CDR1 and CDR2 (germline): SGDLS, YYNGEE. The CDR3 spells CASSLRGGAPDTQYF. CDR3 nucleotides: TGTGCCAGCAGCCTTAGGGGGGGGGCCCCAGATACGCAGTATTTT.

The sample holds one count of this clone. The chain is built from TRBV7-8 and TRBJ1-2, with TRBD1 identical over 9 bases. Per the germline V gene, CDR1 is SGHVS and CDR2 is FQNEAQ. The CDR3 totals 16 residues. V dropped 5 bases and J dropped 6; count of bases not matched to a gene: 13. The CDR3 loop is CASSARDRAAVDGYTF. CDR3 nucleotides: TGTGCCAGCAGCGCAAGGGACAGGGCGGCCGTTGATGGCTACACCTTC.

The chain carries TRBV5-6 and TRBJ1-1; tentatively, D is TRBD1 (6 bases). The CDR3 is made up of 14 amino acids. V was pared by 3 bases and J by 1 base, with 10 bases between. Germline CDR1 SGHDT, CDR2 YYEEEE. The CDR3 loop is CASSSGQRNTEAFF. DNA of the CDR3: TGTGCCAGCAGCTCAGGACAGAGGAACACTGAAGCTTTCTTT. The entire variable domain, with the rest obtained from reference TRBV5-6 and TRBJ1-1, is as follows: DAGVTQSPTHLIKTRGQQVTLRCSPKSGHDTVSWYQQALGQGPQFIFQYYEEEERQRGNFPDRFSGHQFPNYSSELNVNALLLGDSALYLCASSSGQRNTEAFFGQGTRLTVV.

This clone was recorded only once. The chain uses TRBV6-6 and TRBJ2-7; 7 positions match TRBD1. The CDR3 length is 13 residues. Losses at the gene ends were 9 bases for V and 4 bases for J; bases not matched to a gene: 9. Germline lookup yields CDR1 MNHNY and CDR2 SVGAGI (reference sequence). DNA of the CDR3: TGTGCCAGTGAACTTCACAGGGGATACGAGCAGTACGTC. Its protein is CASELHRGYEQYV.

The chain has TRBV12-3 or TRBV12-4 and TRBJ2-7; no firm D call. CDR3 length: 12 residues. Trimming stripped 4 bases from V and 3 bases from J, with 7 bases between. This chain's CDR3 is CASSSRGYEQYF. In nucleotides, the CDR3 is TGTGCCAGCAGTTCCCGCGGCTACGAGCAGTACTTC.

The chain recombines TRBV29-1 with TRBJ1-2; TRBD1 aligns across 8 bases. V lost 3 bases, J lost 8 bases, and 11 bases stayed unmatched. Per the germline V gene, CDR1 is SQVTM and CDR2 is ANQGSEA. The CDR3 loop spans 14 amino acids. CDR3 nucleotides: TGCAGCGTTGATAGTTCCGGACAGGGCAACGGCTACACCTTC. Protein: CSVDSSGQGNGYTF.

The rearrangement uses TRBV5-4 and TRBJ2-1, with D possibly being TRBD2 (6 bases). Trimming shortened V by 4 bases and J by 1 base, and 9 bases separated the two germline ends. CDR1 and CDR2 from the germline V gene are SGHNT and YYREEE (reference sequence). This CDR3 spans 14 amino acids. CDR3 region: CASSPRESYNEQFF. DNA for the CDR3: TGTGCCAGCAGCCCCCGGGAGTCCTACAATGAGCAGTTCTTC.

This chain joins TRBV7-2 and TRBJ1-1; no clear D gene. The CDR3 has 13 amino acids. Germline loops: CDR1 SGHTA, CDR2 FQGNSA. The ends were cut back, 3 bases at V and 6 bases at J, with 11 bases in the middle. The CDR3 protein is CASSFDWEAEAFF. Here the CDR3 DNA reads TGTGCCAGCAGCTTTGACTGGGAGGCTGAAGCTTTCTTT.

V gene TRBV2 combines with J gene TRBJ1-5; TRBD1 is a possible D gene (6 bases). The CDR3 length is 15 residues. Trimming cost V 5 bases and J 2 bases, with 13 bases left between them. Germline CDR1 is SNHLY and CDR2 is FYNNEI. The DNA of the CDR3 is TGTGCCAGCAGTAAATCCAGACAGGGCAATCAGCCCCAGCATTTT. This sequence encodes CASSKSRQGNQPQHF.

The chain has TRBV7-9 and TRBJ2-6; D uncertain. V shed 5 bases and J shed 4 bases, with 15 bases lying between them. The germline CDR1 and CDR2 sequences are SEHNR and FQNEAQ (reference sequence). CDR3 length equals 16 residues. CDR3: CASSPLFLSGANVLTF. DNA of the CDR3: TGTGCCAGCAGCCCCCTATTTTTGTCCGGGGCCAACGTCCTGACTTTC.

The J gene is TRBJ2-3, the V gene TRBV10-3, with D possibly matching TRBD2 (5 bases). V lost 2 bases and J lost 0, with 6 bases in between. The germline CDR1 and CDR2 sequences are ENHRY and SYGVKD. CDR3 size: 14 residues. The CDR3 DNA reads TGTGCCATCAGTGAGCCGGGAAGCACAGATACGCAGTATTTT. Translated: CAISEPGSTDTQYF.

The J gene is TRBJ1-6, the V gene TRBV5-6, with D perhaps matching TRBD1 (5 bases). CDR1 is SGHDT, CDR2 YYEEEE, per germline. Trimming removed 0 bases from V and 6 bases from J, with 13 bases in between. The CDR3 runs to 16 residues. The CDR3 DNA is TGTGCCAGCAGCTTGGGGGCCCAGGGTTCTAATTCACCCCTCCACTTT. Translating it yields CASSLGAQGSNSPLHF.

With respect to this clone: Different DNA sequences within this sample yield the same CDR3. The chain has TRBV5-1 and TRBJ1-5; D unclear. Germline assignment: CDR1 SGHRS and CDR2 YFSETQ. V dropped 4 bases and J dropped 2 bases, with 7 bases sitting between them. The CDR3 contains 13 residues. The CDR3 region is CASSLTGNQPQHF. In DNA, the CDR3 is TGCGCCAGCAGCCTCACAGGCAATCAGCCCCAGCATTTT.

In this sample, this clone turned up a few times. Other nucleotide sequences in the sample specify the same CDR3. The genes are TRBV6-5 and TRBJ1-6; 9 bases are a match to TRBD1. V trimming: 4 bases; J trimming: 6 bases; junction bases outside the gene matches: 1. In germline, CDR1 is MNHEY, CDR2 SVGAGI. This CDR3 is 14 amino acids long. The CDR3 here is CASSWTGVNSPLHF. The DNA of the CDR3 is TGTGCCAGCAGTTGGACAGGGGTTAATTCACCCCTCCACTTT.

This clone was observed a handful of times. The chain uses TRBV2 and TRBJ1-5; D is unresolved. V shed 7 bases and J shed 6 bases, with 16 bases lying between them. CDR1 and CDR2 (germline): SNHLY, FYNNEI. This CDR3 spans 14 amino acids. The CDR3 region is CASKETSPSQPQHF. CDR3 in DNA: TGTGCCAGCAAGGAAACCTCCCCTAGTCAGCCCCAGCATTTT.

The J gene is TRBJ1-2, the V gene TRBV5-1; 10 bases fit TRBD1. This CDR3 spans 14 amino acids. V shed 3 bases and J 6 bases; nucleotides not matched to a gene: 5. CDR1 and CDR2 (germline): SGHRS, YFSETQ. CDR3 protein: CASSSTGGGDGYTF. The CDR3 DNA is TGCGCCAGCAGCTCGACAGGGGGCGGGGATGGCTACACCTTC.

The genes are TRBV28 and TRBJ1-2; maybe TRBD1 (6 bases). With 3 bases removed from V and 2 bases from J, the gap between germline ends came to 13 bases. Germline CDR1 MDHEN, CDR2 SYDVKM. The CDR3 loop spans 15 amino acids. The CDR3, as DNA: TGTGCCAGCAGTTTCCCATTAGGACAGAACTATGGCTACACCTTC. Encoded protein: CASSFPLGQNYGYTF.

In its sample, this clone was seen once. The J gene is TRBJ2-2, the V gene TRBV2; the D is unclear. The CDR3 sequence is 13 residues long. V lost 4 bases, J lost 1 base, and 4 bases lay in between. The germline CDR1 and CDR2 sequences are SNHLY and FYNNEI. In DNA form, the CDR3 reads TGTGCCAGCAGTGTCCTGAACACCGGGGAGCTGTTTTTT. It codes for CASSVLNTGELFF.

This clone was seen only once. CDR3 residues: CASSFPGYGYTF. CDR3 nucleotide sequence: TGTGCCAGCAGCTTTCCCGGCTATGGCTACACCTTC. The chain carries TRBV5-4 and TRBJ1-2; D remains ambiguous. V was pared by 2 bases and J by 4 bases, with 6 bases between. Germline V gene sequence: CDR1 SGHNT, CDR2 YYREEE (reference sequence). This CDR3 contains 12 residues.

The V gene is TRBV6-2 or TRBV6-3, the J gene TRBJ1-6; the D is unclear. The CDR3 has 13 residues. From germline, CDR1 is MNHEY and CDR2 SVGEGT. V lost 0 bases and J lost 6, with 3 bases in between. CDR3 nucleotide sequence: TGTGCCAGCAGTTACTCTATTAATTCACCCCTCCACTTT. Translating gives CASSYSINSPLHF.

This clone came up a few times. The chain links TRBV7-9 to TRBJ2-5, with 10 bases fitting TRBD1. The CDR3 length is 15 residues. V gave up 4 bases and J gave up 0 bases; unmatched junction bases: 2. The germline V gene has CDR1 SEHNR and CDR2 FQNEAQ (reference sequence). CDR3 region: CASSWGQGYQETQYF. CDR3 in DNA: TGTGCCAGCAGCTGGGGACAGGGGTACCAAGAGACCCAGTACTTC.

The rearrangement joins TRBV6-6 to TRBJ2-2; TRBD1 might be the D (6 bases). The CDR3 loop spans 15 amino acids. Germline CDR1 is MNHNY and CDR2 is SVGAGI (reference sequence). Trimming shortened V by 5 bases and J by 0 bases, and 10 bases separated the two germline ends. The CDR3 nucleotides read TGTGCCAGCAGTGACGACAGGCCGAACACCGGGGAGCTGTTTTTT. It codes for CASSDDRPNTGELFF.

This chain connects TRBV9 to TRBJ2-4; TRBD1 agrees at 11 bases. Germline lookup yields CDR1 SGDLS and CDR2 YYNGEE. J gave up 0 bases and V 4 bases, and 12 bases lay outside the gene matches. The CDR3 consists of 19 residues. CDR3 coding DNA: TGTGCCAGCAGCCCACGGACAGGGGGCCGGGATTTAGCCAAAAACATTCAGTACTTC. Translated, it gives CASSPRTGGRDLAKNIQYF.

CDR3 sequence reads: CASSESSPGVFGELFF. For the CDR3, the DNA is TGCGCCAGCAGTGAGTCCTCGCCAGGGGTATTCGGGGAGCTGTTTTTT. This chain connects TRBV10-2 to TRBJ2-2, with a tentative D call TRBD1 (6 bases). V was trimmed by 0 bases and J by 7 bases, leaving 15 bases between them. The CDR3 is 16 amino acids. Germline lookup yields CDR1 WSHSY and CDR2 SAAADI.

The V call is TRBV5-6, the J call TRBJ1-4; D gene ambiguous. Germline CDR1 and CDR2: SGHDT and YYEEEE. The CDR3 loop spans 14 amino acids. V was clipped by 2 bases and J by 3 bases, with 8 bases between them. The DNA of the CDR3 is TGTGCCAGCAGCTTTGGCAGATCTAATGAAAAACTGTTTTTT. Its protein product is CASSFGRSNEKLFF.

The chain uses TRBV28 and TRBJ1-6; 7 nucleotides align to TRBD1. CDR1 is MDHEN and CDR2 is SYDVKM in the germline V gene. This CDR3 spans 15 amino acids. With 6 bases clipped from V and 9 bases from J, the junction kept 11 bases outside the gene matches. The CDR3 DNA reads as TGTGCCAGCAGGCCCCCGACAGGGCAGGGTTCACCCCTCCACTTT. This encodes CASRPPTGQGSPLHF.

The CDR3 region has the DNA TGTGCCTGGAGTGTAAGCGGGCACAACTATGGCTACACCTTC. Amino acid sequence: CAWSVSGHNYGYTF. The chain employs TRBV30 and TRBJ1-2; D ambiguous. The CDR3 sequence is 14 residues long. V was clipped by 0 bases and J by 2 bases, with 10 bases between them. Germline CDR1 GTSNPN, CDR2 SVGIG (reference sequence).

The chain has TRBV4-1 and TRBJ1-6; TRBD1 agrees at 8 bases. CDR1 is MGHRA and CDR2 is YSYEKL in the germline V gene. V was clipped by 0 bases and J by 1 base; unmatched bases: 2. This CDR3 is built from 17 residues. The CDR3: CASSQDGQGSYNSPLHF. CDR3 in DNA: TGCGCCAGCAGCCAAGATGGACAGGGTTCCTATAATTCACCCCTCCACTTT.

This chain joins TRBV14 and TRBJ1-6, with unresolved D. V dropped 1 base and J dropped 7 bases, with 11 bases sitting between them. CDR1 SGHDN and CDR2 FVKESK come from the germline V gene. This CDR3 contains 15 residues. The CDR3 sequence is CASSQVLGGNSPLHF. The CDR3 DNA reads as TGTGCCAGCAGCCAAGTCCTGGGCGGGAATTCACCCCTCCACTTT.

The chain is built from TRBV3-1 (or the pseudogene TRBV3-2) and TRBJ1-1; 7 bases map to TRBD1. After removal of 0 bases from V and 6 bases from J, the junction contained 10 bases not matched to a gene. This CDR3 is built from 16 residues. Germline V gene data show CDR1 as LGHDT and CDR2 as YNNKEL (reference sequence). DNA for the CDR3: TGTGCCAGCAGCCAAGATCTGGCTTTGCAGGGGGCTGAAGCTTTCTTT. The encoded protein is CASSQDLALQGAEAFF.